This TCR beta chain was identified during a study of cytomegalovirus exposure and HLA in healthy donors. The study, taken as a whole, reports: Most observed TCR sequences were rare, whereas some public TCRs were detected in many donors.

About this clone: What it binds is not known.

The PCR was carried out with 60 Vbeta primers and 13 Jbeta primers. The method was immunoSEQ multiplex PCR; TCRdb's version includes in-frame clones alone and lacks a portion of them. The table lists about 110,000 clones, roughly 76% of them singletons, with 5% to 7% in the top ten. This CDR3 is built from 17 residues. CDR1 and CDR2 from the germline V gene are SGHVS and FQNEAQ. J gave up 5 bases and V 4 bases, and 9 bases lay outside the gene matches. Material for sequencing was PBMCs. The V call is TRBV7-8, the J call TRBJ2-1, with TRBD1 matching over 12 bases. The source of this sequence is a woman in her 50s in good health and CMV-seropositive. CDR3 in amino acids: CASSSGTGGFANNEQFF. As DNA, the CDR3 is TGTGCCAGCAGCTCTGGGACAGGGGGCTTCGCCAACAATGAGCAGTTCTTC.